This record concerns one TCR beta chain sequence. No antigen is known for it. This specimen comes from a study of beta chain features in type 1 diabetes. Of the isolated RNA, all was reverse transcribed, and so the sequenced material was expressed TCRB transcripts. Libraries were prepared by immunoSEQ multiplex PCR; TCRdb keeps only in-frame clonotypes and omits some of them. The table shows around 150,000 clones, with approximately 10% occurring only once. CDR1 and CDR2 (germline): KGHSH, LQKENI. V lost 5 bases and J lost 5; bases outside the gene matches: 9. The CDR3 covers 15 residues. General study points: There was a moderate but significant shortening of TCRB CDR3s in all four CD4+ subsets of Type 1 diabetes patients.

The sample comprised central memory CD4+ T cells from blood. This sequence joins TRBV18 and TRBJ2-1, with 7 bases aligning to TRBD2. The origin of this receptor is a man aged 25 to 45 with type 1 diabetes. DNA of the CDR3: TGTGCCAGCTCAGTGCGGCGCGGGGGAGACAATGAGCAGTTCTTC. Protein product: CASSVRRGGDNEQFF.